One and the same sample provided the 30 T cell receptor beta chains below, sequenced in a study of chronic HIV infection and antiretroviral therapy. TCRdb recomputed calls from the 5' RACE reads with MiXCR, one row per CDR3 protein. The sample includes 40,000 to 50,000 distinct CDR3 sequences, under 20% of them seen just once. The sequencing input was peripheral blood. The receptors originated from an adult who had HIV and had not received antiretroviral therapy, or was an uninfected healthy control (not recorded which).

This chain's CDR3 is CASSFGGGPSSPLHF. The DNA of the CDR3 is TGCGCCAGCAGCTTCGGGGGGGGGCCGAGTTCACCCCTCCACTTT. The V gene is TRBV5-1, the J gene TRBJ1-6; tentative D call: TRBD1 (6 bases). The CDR3 runs 15 residues. The V gene lost 2 bases and the J gene lost 9 bases, with 15 bases spanning the gap. Germline values: CDR1 SGHRS, CDR2 YFSETQ.

A few counts support this clonotype. This chain connects TRBV28 to TRBJ1-2, with D unresolved. The germline V gene encodes CDR1 MDHEN and CDR2 SYDVKM. With 2 bases removed from V and 0 bases from J, the gap between germline ends came to 7 bases. CDR3 length equals 14 residues. The CDR3 nucleotides are TGTGCCAGCAGTTTAGATTCCACTAACTATGGCTACACCTTC. It codes for CASSLDSTNYGYTF.

V gene TRBV9 combines with J gene TRBJ2-1, with 8 bases that match TRBD2. Germline loops: CDR1 SGDLS, CDR2 YYNGEE. The length of the CDR3 is 15 residues. With V trimmed by 0 bases and J by 10 bases, 9 bases remained unmatched. The CDR3 sequence: CASSVVPGGPTEQFF. The CDR3 nucleotides are TGTGCCAGCAGCGTAGTACCGGGAGGGCCGACCGAGCAGTTCTTC.

The chain links TRBV7-2 to TRBJ2-7; the D is unclear. The V gene lost 2 bases and the J gene lost 4 bases, with 12 bases spanning the gap. Germline CDR1 is SGHTA and CDR2 is FQGNSA. CDR3 size: 14 residues. CDR3 in DNA: TGTGCCAGCAGCTTAAGATCCAGCGCTTACGAGCAGTACTTC. This translates into CASSLRSSAYEQYF.

In this sample, this clonotype turned up a few times. The chain is built from TRBV27 and TRBJ1-6; 8 bases fit TRBD1. J lost 7 bases, V lost 0 bases, and 8 bases had no gene match. CDR1 is MNHEY and CDR2 is SMNVEV in the germline V gene (reference sequence). CDR3 length equals 17 residues. The CDR3 DNA sequence: TGTGCCAGCAGTTTATCGAAAGTTACAGGGGGGAATTCACCCCTCCACTTT. This encodes CASSLSKVTGGNSPLHF.

The chain carries TRBV4-2 and TRBJ1-5; the D is unclear. Germline-derived CDR1 and CDR2 are LGHNA and YNFKEQ. The V end lost 0 bases, the J end lost 6 bases, and 12 bases lay between the germline ends. The CDR3 sequence is 15 residues long. CDR3 protein: CASSQEPSESQPQHF. The CDR3, as DNA: TGTGCCAGCAGCCAAGAACCCAGTGAGAGTCAGCCCCAGCATTTT.

This clonotype has just a few counts. This rearrangement joins TRBV29-1 to TRBJ2-7; TRBD1 matches 10 bases. V lost 4 bases to trimming and J lost 5 bases; unmatched junction nucleotides: 11. CDR3 length: 15 amino acids. In germline, CDR1 is SQVTM, CDR2 ANQGSEA. The chain's CDR3 is CSVVSPGTGVHEQYF. The DNA for the CDR3 is TGCAGCGTTGTGTCTCCGGGGACAGGGGTGCACGAGCAGTACTTC.

This clonotype was counted only a few times. The chain carries TRBV7-3 and TRBJ2-1; no clear D. The CDR3 totals 15 residues. V lost 0 bases and J lost 7, with 13 bases in between. Looked up from germline, CDR1 is SGHTA and CDR2 is FQGTGA. The DNA for the CDR3 is TGTGCCAGCAGCTTAACGGTCCCCCCCCAAAATGAGCAGTTCTTC. This encodes CASSLTVPPQNEQFF.

This clonotype was picked up a small number of times. V and J are TRBV7-6 and TRBJ2-3; 7 bases are shared with TRBD2. Trimming cost V 1 base and J 2 bases; bases outside gene matches: 6. The CDR3 consists of 16 residues. CDR1 and CDR2 (germline): SGHVS, FNYEAQ. CDR3 DNA: TGTGCCAGCAGCTTAGTCGCTAGCGGAAACACAGATACGCAGTATTTT. As protein: CASSLVASGNTDTQYF.

The CDR3 here is CASSQEGSNQPQHF. In DNA form, the CDR3 reads TGTGCCAGCAGCCAGGAGGGTAGCAATCAGCCCCAGCATTTT. The V call is TRBV7-9, the J call TRBJ1-5; D call uncertain. The CDR3 consists of 14 residues. V was cut by 5 bases and J by 0 bases, with 8 bases left in between. In germline, CDR1 is SEHNR, CDR2 FQNEAQ (reference sequence).

The chain links TRBV4-1 to TRBJ2-7; D is ambiguous. Trimming stripped 0 bases from V and 3 bases from J, with 6 bases between. Germline CDR1 MGHRA, CDR2 YSYEKL. The CDR3 covers 13 residues. Here the CDR3 reads CASSQDLGYEQYF. The CDR3 bases are TGCGCCAGCAGCCAAGATTTGGGCTACGAGCAGTACTTC.

This rearrangement joins TRBV18 to TRBJ2-3; TRBD2 matches at 9 bases. CDR3 length: 17 amino acids. Germline V lookup: CDR1 KGHSH, CDR2 LQKENI. V lost 3 bases to trimming and J lost 1 base; unmatched junction nucleotides: 8. The CDR3: CASSPLAGTVGTDTQYF. In DNA, the CDR3 is TGTGCCAGCTCACCGCTAGCGGGAACGGTAGGCACAGATACGCAGTATTTT. Looking up the rest from reference TRBV18 and TRBJ2-3 gives the full variable domain: NAGVMQNPRHLVRRRGQEARLRCSPMKGHSHVYWYRQLPEEGLKFMVYLQKENIIDESGMPKERFSAEFPKEGPSILRIQQVVRGDSAAYFCASSPLAGTVGTDTQYFGPGTRLTVL.

This clonotype was observed a handful of times. J is TRBJ2-5 and V is TRBV4-2; D gene unclear. CDR1 is LGHNA, CDR2 YNFKEQ, per germline. The CDR3 consists of 14 residues. The V end lost 4 bases, the J end lost 1 base, and 10 bases lay between the germline ends. Written as DNA, the CDR3 is TGTGCCAGCAGCCGACAACGGTTCCAAGAGACCCAGTACTTC. As protein: CASSRQRFQETQYF.

The chain links TRBV18 to TRBJ1-4; D possibly corresponds to TRBD1 (6 bases). The CDR3 runs 15 residues. The germline V gene encodes CDR1 KGHSH and CDR2 LQKENI. Trimming took 3 bases from V and 5 from J, leaving 13 bases between them. The DNA of the CDR3 is TGTGCCAGCTCACCCCCGGGACATGGAAATGAAAAACTGTTTTTT. Residues: CASSPPGHGNEKLFF.

This clonotype was counted at least ten times. This chain uses TRBV7-9 with TRBJ2-3; D is possibly TRBD1 (6 bases). The CDR3 covers 15 residues. The germline V and J ends were trimmed by 3 bases and 0 bases, with 10 bases remaining between them. The germline V gene has CDR1 SEHNR and CDR2 FQNEAQ (reference sequence). The CDR3 is CASSLQGISTDTQYF. CDR3 DNA sequence: TGTGCCAGCAGCTTGCAGGGGATCAGCACAGATACGCAGTATTTT.

This clonotype has only a few counts. The chain employs TRBV27 and TRBJ1-1; TRBD1 agrees at 8 bases. V trimming: 5 bases; J trimming: 6 bases; junction bases outside the gene matches: 8. The CDR3 runs to 14 residues. Germline-derived CDR1 and CDR2 are MNHEY and SMNVEV (reference sequence). CDR3 DNA: TGTGCCAGCAGTCCACAGGGGGACGTCGCTGAAGCTTTCTTT. Its protein product is CASSPQGDVAEAFF.

This chain links TRBV28 with TRBJ2-3, with TRBD2 matching over 9 bases. The CDR3 length is 17 residues. The germline CDR1 and CDR2 sequences are MDHEN and SYDVKM. V lost 1 base and J lost 2; bases outside the gene matches: 7. The CDR3 protein is CASSLFPTSGNTDTQYF. DNA of the CDR3: TGTGCCAGCAGTTTATTCCCGACTAGCGGAAACACAGATACGCAGTATTTT.

This clonotype was observed a handful of times. The chain links TRBV28 to TRBJ2-7; 9 bases agree with TRBD2. In germline, CDR1 is MDHEN, CDR2 SYDVKM. The J segment lost 7 bases and the V segment lost 4 bases, leaving 11 bases of the junction unmatched. The CDR3 loop spans 15 amino acids. CDR3 protein: CASSSSAGGKGEQYF. The DNA for the CDR3 is TGTGCCAGCAGTTCCTCAGCGGGAGGAAAGGGGGAGCAGTACTTC.

This clonotype was picked up a small number of times. V and J are TRBV7-8 and TRBJ2-7; D is unresolved. This CDR3 contains 12 residues. Trimming cost V 2 bases and J 4 bases, with 6 bases left between them. In germline, CDR1 is SGHVS, CDR2 FQNEAQ. The CDR3 nucleotides read TGTGCCAGCAGCTTACGGGTGTACGAGCAGTACTTC. Protein product: CASSLRVYEQYF.

In this sample, this clonotype turned up a few times. This chain uses TRBV7-6 with TRBJ1-3; perhaps TRBD1 as D (5 bases). Trimming pared 1 base from V and 2 bases from J, leaving 12 bases between. The CDR3 spans 16 residues. Germline loops: CDR1 SGHVS, CDR2 FNYEAQ. CDR3 residues: CASSLGTQETGNTIYF. In DNA form, the CDR3 reads TGTGCCAGCAGCTTAGGGACACAAGAAACTGGAAACACCATATATTTT. Based on the CDR3 plus reference TRBV7-6 and TRBJ1-3, the full variable domain is GAGVSQSPRYKVTKRGQDVALRCDPISGHVSLYWYRQALGQGPEFLTYFNYEAQQDKSGLPNDRFSAERPEGSISTLTIQRTEQRDSAMYRCASSLGTQETGNTIYFGEGSWLTVV.

This rearrangement joins TRBV28 to TRBJ1-2; D unclear. CDR3 length: 12 residues. Per germline, CDR1 MDHEN and CDR2 SYDVKM. Trimming cost V 3 bases and J 6 bases, with 8 bases left between them. As DNA, the CDR3 is TGTGCCAGCAGTTTGGCGGTGAATGGCTACACCTTC. It codes for CASSLAVNGYTF.

There are a few counts of this clonotype. The chain combines TRBV29-1 with TRBJ2-1, with TRBD2 matching over 12 bases. CDR3 length equals 15 residues. In germline, CDR1 is SQVTM, CDR2 ANQGSEA. V was clipped by 7 bases and J by 10 bases; unmatched bases: 14. The chain's CDR3 is CSATPPLAGGREQFF. CDR3 in DNA: TGCAGCGCTACACCCCCCCTAGCGGGAGGGCGGGAGCAGTTCTTC.

This chain joins TRBV10-2 and TRBJ1-2; weak D call: TRBD1 (5 bases). The germline gives CDR1 WSHSY, CDR2 SAAADI. The CDR3 spans 15 residues. V was shortened by 1 base and J by 8 bases, with 17 bases between the two germline ends. CDR3 residues: CASSELNDSPWGYTF. DNA of the CDR3: TGCGCCAGCAGTGAGTTGAATGACAGTCCCTGGGGCTACACCTTC.

The genes are TRBV5-5 and TRBJ1-1; D not resolved. Trimming removed 0 bases at V and 8 bases at J, with 5 bases between. Germline V lookup: CDR1 SGHKS, CDR2 YYEKEE (reference sequence). The CDR3 runs to 11 residues. The CDR3 loop is CASSLAVEAFF. CDR3 nucleotide sequence: TGTGCCAGCAGCTTGGCCGTGGAAGCTTTCTTT.

This chain links TRBV21-1 with TRBJ2-7. TRBV21-1 is a known pseudogene. The CDR3 sequence is 13 residues long. This chain's CDR3 is CASSGRKMDEQYF. CDR3 bases: TGTGCCAGCAGCGGCCGAAAGATGGACGAGCAGTACTTC.

The rearrangement uses TRBV5-1 and TRBJ1-1; no clear D gene. Germline values: CDR1 SGHRS, CDR2 YFSETQ. V lost 0 bases to trimming and J lost 1 base, with 10 bases between them. This CDR3 has 15 amino acids. The CDR3 nucleotides are TGCGCCAGCAGCTTGGTCGGCAGGTCGAACACTGAAGCTTTCTTT. It specifies CASSLVGRSNTEAFF.

This clonotype was detected a few times. The rearrangement uses TRBV6-1 and TRBJ2-3; 9 bases align to TRBD2. CDR1 and CDR2 from the germline V gene are MNHNS and SASEGT. The V gene end was trimmed by 6 bases and the J gene end by 5 bases; junction bases not matched to a gene: 18. This CDR3 spans 18 amino acids. DNA for the CDR3: TGTGCCAGCAGGCCCTCCAGGGGTAGCGGGAGAGTGGAAGATACGCAGTATTTT. As protein: CASRPSRGSGRVEDTQYF.

J is TRBJ2-7 and V is TRBV27; 7 positions agree with TRBD1. Trimming cost V 6 bases and J 8 bases; bases outside gene matches: 7. From germline, CDR1 is MNHEY and CDR2 SMNVEV (reference sequence). The CDR3 covers 12 residues. The CDR3 DNA sequence: TGTGCCAGCAGAAGCGACAGGGCGCAGCAGTACTTC. Translating it yields CASRSDRAQQYF.

The V gene is TRBV15, the J gene TRBJ1-1; 7 nucleotides agree with TRBD1. This CDR3 has 15 residues. J was trimmed by 5 bases and V by 1 base; bases with no gene match: 7. Per germline, CDR1 LNHNV and CDR2 YYDKDF (reference sequence). CDR3 bases: TGTGCCACCAGCAGAGCCCCGACAGGGATGACTGAAGCTTTCTTT. Translated, it gives CATSRAPTGMTEAFF.

This clonotype was seen more than once but under ten times. V is TRBV2 and J is TRBJ1-1; possibly TRBD1 for D (6 bases). Trimming left V 7 bases short and J 0 bases short, with 18 bases between. Germline CDR1 is SNHLY and CDR2 is FYNNEI. This CDR3 is 16 amino acids long. CDR3 loop: CASIGPGAGLNTEAFF. CDR3 nucleotide sequence: TGTGCCAGCATCGGCCCAGGGGCTGGGTTGAACACTGAAGCTTTCTTT. Drawing the rest from reference TRBV2 and TRBJ1-1, the complete variable domain is EPEVTQTPSHQVTQMGQEVILRCVPISNHLYFYWYRQILGQKVEFLVSFYNNEISEKSEIFDDQFSVERPDGSNFTLKIRSTKLEDSAMYFCASIGPGAGLNTEAFFGQGTRLTVV.